These 5 T cell receptor beta chains were all obtained from the same sample, sequenced in a study of T cells in Graves' hyperthyroidism and ophthalmopathy (dated by TCRdb to the late 2010s). The library was obtained by multiplex PCR. TCRdb records Illumina HiSeq 2000 as the sequencer. Amplification of TCR beta CDR3 regions was carried out from RNA transcripts. For the first round of RT-PCR on the TCR CDR3, the HTBI primer set was used together with the Qiagen OneStep RT-PCR kit. TCRdb itself trimmed the public reads at Q25 with fastp, ran MiXCR and retained productive beta chains. Rows matching on CDR3 protein sequence are summarized as one entry with the most common DNA and genes. Present in this sample are fewer than 650,000 distinct CDR3 sequences, about 46% of which were seen just once. Around two fifths of the sample goes to the ten largest clones. The source material was peripheral blood or thyroid tissue (not recorded which). All receptors come from an adult woman with Graves' disease, either hyperthyroidism or ophthalmopathy (not recorded which).

This clonotype was picked up many times. V and J are TRBV6-6 and TRBJ2-5, with 8 bases aligning to TRBD2. The V and J ends lost 0 bases and 5 bases, in that order; junction bases with no gene match: 8. Looked up from germline, CDR1 is MNHNY and CDR2 is SVGAGI (reference sequence). The CDR3 is 16 residues long. The CDR3 sequence: CASSYSQRERRETQYF. The CDR3 coding sequence is TGTGCCAGCAGTTACTCGCAGCGGGAGAGGAGGGAGACCCAGTACTTC.

This clonotype came up once. The rearrangement joins TRBV19 to TRBJ1-6; TRBD1 aligns across 11 bases. Germline V gene data show CDR1 as LNHDA and CDR2 as SQIVND (reference sequence). Trimming took 9 bases from V and 7 from J; bases not matched to a gene: 2. The CDR3 extends over 13 amino acids. The CDR3 DNA is TGTGCCAGCGGACAGGGGGCCAATTCACCCCTCCACTTT. It codes for CASGQGANSPLHF.

The chain carries TRBV10-3 and TRBJ1-2; TRBD1 matches 7 bases. Looked up from germline, CDR1 is ENHRY and CDR2 is SYGVKD. With V trimmed by 0 bases and J by 8 bases, 12 bases remained unmatched. The CDR3 has 16 residues. The CDR3 DNA reads as TGTGCCATCAGTGAGTCGATTAGTCGGGACAGTCAAGGCTACACCTTC. Translating it yields CAISESISRDSQGYTF.

The chain joins TRBV28 to TRBJ2-5; TRBD2 aligns across 16 bases. Germline loops: CDR1 MDHEN, CDR2 SYDVKM. This CDR3 is built from 17 residues. V lost 9 bases to trimming and J lost 4 bases; unmatched junction nucleotides: 11. The CDR3 bases are TGTGCCAGATTGGGACTAGCGGGAGGGGAGAAGGGAGAGACCCAGTACTTC. Translated: CARLGLAGGEKGETQYF.

This clonotype has a count of ten or more. This sequence joins TRBV29-1 and TRBJ1-2; D remains ambiguous. The CDR3 has 11 residues. V was cut by 3 bases and J by 7 bases, with 9 bases left in between. Per the germline V gene, CDR1 is SQVTM and CDR2 is ANQGSEA. This CDR3 is CSVDLVSGYTF. As DNA, the CDR3 is TGCAGCGTTGATCTGGTTTCTGGCTACACCTTC.